One sample yielded the 6 T cell receptor beta chains listed below, sequenced in a study of CXCR3-negative and CXCR3-positive naive CD8 T cells. No antigen is known for these receptors. Study results and caveats: CXCR3-positive naive cells carried more hydrophobic TRB CDR3s than CXCR3-negative naive cells did.

UMI-tagged TRB cDNA libraries were built via 5' RACE. TCRdb re-called the 5' RACE reads; every CDR3 protein appears as one record, without DNA. The sample totals some 150,000 distinct CDR3 sequences. The source material was naive CXCR3+ CD8+ T cells from blood. Subset in this sample: CD45RO-CCR7+CD27+CD95- naive CD8+ T cells expressing CXCR3 (TNR3+). These receptors all stem from a human donor in good health. Some clones in this sample may be carry-over from other donors' samples.

The chain uses TRBV6-5 and TRBJ1-2; TCRdb picks TRBD1, but there is no DNA to check that call. CDR3 length: 13 amino acids. Germline V gene sequence: CDR1 MNHEY, CDR2 SVGAGI. CDR3 loop: CASTPGQGDGYTF.

The chain carries TRBV29-1 and TRBJ1-1; with no DNA, the TCRdb D assignment of TRBD1 cannot be verified. The CDR3 totals 12 residues. Germline CDR1 and CDR2: SQVTM and ANQGSEA. The CDR3 sequence: CSGHRMNTEAFF.

The V and J genes are TRBV7-2 and TRBJ2-3; TCRdb names TRBD2, which stays unverified in the absence of DNA. The CDR3 extends over 20 amino acids. Germline V CDR1 and CDR2: SGHTA, FQGNSA. CDR3 region: CASSLEGTSGAVLGTDTQYF.

The gene calls are TRBV12-5 and TRBJ2-1. Per the germline V gene, CDR1 is LGHNT and CDR2 is FRNRAP. CDR3 size: 12 residues. CDR3 amino acids: CASGFRNNEQFF. The variable domain in full, completed from reference TRBV12-5 and TRBJ2-1, reads DARVTQTPRHKVTEMGQEVTMRCQPILGHNTVFWYRQTMMQGLELLAYFRNRAPLDDSGMPKDRFSAEMPDATLATLKIQPSEPRDSAVYFCASGFRNNEQFFGPGTRLTVL.

The rearrangement links TRBV5-6 to TRBJ1-1. Germline loops: CDR1 SGHDT, CDR2 YYEEEE. The CDR3 contains 14 residues. This chain's CDR3 is CASSLTAWNTEAFF.

The rearrangement links TRBV7-8 to TRBJ2-4. Germline V gives CDR1 SGHVS, CDR2 FQNEAQ. CDR3 length: 15 amino acids. The CDR3 loop is CASSLGHRAKTIQYF.